The present T cell receptor (beta chain) was sequenced within a study of shared T cell receptors in the human thymus. Profiling relied on immunoSEQ multiplex PCR, and the TCRdb table lists in-frame clones only, not all of them. This table holds about 660,000 clones, 70% to 90% found once. Trimming removed 4 bases at V and 8 bases at J, with 32 bases between. Per the germline V gene, CDR1 is MDHEN and CDR2 is SYDVKM. CDR3 length: 19 residues. In addition, the sample was reused for a study of human thymus T cells. Turning to that study: Resections from corrective heart surgery provided thymus tissue. Related research examined unrelated individuals and reported that their thymic repertoires overlapped highly.

The chain couples TRBV28 to TRBJ1-1; a possible D gene is TRBD1 (6 bases). The TCR was taken from a boy younger than two with a congenital heart defect. The sequenced sample was thymocytes. CDR3 in amino acids: CASSSYSIDRQRTLTEAFF. DNA of the CDR3: TGTGCCAGCAGTTCGTACTCAATCGACAGGCAACGAACATTGACCGAAGCTTTCTTT.